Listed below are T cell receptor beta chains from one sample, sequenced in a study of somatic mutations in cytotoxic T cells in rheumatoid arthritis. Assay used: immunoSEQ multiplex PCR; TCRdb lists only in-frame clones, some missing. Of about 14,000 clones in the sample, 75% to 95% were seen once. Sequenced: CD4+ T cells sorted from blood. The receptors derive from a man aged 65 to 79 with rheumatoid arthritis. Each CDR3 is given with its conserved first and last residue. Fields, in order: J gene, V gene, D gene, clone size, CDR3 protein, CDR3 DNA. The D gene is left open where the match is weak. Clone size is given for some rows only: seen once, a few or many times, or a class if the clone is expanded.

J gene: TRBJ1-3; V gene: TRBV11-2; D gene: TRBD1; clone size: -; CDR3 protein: CASSNKAGGNGNTIYF; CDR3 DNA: TGTGCCAGCAGCAACAAGGCAGGGGGCAATGGAAACACCATATATTTT
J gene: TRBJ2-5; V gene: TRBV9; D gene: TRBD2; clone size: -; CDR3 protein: CASTTSGGAGETQYF; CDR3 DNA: TGTGCCAGCACCACTAGCGGGGGGGCCGGAGAGACCCAGTACTTC
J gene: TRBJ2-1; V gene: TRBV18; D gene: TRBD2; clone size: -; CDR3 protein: CASSPAGGPLEQFF; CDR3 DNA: TGTGCCAGCTCACCAGCGGGGGGGCCCCTTGAGCAGTTCTTC
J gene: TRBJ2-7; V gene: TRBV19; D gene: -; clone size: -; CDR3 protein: CASSIAKRDFSYEQYF; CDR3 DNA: TGTGCCAGTAGTATAGCCAAACGGGACTTTTCCTACGAGCAGTACTTC
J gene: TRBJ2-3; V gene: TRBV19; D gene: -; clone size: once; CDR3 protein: CASTPLGGARDTQYF; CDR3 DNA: TGTGCCAGTACCCCTTTGGGGGGGGCCAGAGATACGCAGTATTTT
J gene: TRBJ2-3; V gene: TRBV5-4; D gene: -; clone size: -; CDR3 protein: CASSPSTDTQYF; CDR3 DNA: TGTGCCAGCAGCCCGAGCACAGATACGCAGTATTTT
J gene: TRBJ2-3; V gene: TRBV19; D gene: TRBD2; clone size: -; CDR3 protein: CASRIAGDTQYF; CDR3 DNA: TGTGCCAGTAGGATAGCGGGGGATACGCAGTATTTT
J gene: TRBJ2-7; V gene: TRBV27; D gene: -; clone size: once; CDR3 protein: CASSLEVQSSHEQYF; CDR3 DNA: TGTGCCAGCAGTTTAGAAGTGCAGTCAAGTCACGAGCAGTACTTC
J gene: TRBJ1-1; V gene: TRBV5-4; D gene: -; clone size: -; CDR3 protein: CASSLGGRGTEAFF; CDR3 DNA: TGTGCCAGCAGCTTGGGAGGGCGGGGCACTGAAGCTTTCTTT
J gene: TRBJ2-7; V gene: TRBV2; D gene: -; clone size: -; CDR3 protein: CASSDVDLIRGMIYEQYF; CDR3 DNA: TGTGCCAGCAGTGACGTGGACCTAATAAGGGGGATGATCTACGAGCAGTACTTC
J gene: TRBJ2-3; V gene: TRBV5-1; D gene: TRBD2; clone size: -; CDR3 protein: CASSLGTSGGFSTQYF; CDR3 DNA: TGCGCCAGCAGCTTGGGGACTAGCGGGGGTTTTAGTACGCAGTATTTT
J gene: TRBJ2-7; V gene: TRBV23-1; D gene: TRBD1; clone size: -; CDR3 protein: CASSLWTGGSYEQYF; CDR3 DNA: TGCGCCAGCAGTCTCTGGACAGGGGGTTCCTACGAGCAGTACTTC
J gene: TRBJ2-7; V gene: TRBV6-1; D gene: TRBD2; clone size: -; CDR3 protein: CASSDSSGGAEQYF; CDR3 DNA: TGTGCCAGCAGTGATTCGAGCGGGGGGGCCGAGCAGTACTTC
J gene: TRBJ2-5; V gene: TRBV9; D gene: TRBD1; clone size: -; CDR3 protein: CASSVGTAQETQYF; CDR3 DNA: TGTGCCAGCAGCGTTGGGACAGCACAAGAGACCCAGTACTTC
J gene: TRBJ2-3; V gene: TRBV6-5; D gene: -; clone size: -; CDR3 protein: CASRLSITDTQYF; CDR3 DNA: TGTGCCAGCAGACTAAGTATAACCGATACGCAGTATTTT
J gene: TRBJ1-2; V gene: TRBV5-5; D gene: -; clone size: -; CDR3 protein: CASSLDSYGYTF; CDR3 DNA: TGTGCCAGCAGCTTGGACAGCTATGGCTACACCTTC
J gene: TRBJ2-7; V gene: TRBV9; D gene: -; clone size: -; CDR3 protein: CASSVAGGTEQYF; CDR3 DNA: TGTGCCAGCAGCGTAGCTGGCGGGACGGAGCAGTACTTC
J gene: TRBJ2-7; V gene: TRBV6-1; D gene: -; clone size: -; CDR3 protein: CASSSRTVSVYEQYF; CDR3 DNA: TGTGCCAGCAGTTCCCGGACAGTGAGCGTCTACGAGCAGTACTTC
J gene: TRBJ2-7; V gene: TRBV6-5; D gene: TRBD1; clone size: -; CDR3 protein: CASSYTTTGGSYEQYF; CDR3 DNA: TGTGCCAGCAGTTACACTACGACAGGGGGGTCCTACGAGCAGTACTTC
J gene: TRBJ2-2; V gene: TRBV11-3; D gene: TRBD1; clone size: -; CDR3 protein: CASSFRQGTGELFF; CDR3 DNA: TGTGCCAGCAGCTTCCGACAGGGAACCGGGGAGCTGTTTTTT
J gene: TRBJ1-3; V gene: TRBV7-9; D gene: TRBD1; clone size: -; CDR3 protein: CASSPRAGTGGNTIYF; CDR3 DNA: TGTGCCAGCAGCCCAAGAGCTGGGACAGGGGGAAACACCATATATTTT
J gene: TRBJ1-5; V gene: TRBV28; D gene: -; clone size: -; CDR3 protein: CASSLSGVGNQPQHF; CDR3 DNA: TGTGCCAGCAGTTTATCGGGGGTAGGCAATCAGCCCCAGCATTTT
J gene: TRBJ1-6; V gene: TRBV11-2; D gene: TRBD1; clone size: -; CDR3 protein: CASSLTTGNSPLHF; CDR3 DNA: TGTGCCAGCAGCTTAACGACAGGGAATTCACCCCTCCACTTT
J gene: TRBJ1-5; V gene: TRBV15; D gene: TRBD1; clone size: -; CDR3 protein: CATSRSAGGDSNQPQHF; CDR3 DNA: TGTGCCACCAGCAGGTCGGCAGGGGGTGATAGCAATCAGCCCCAGCATTTT
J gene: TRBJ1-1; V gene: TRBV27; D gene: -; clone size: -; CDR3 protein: CASTPLTGFPNTEAFF; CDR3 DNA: TGTGCCAGCACCCCCCTTACAGGTTTCCCAAACACTGAAGCTTTCTTT
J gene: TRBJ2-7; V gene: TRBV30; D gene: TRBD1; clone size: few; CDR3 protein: CAWIGDRESEQYF; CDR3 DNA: TGTGCCTGGATTGGGGACAGGGAGAGCGAGCAGTACTTC
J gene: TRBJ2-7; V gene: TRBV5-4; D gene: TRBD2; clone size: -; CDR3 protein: CASSPWTSGSYEQYF; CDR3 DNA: TGTGCCAGCAGCCCCTGGACTAGCGGTTCCTACGAGCAGTACTTC
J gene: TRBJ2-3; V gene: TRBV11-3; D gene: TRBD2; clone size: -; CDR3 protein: CASSLDGGLTQYF; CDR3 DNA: TGTGCCAGCAGCTTAGACGGGGGGTTGACGCAGTATTTT
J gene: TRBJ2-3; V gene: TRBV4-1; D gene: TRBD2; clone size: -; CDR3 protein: CASSQPGLGTDTQYF; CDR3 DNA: TGCGCCAGCAGCCAACCGGGACTAGGCACAGATACGCAGTATTTT
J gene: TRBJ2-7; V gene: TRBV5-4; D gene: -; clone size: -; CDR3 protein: CASSSGGLVSYEQYF; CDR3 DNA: TGTGCCAGCAGCTCCGGGGGGCTAGTATCCTACGAGCAGTACTTC
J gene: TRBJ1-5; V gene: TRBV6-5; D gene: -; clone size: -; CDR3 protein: CASSPRLSGHSSF; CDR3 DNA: TGTGCCAGCAGCCCCAGGCTATCGGGACACTCATCTTTT
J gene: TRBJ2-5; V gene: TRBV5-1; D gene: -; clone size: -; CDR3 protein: CASSTGRGEAETQYF; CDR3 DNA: TGCGCCAGCAGCACTGGCAGGGGTGAAGCGGAGACCCAGTACTTC
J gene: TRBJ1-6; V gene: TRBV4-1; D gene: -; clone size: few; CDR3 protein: CASSQGLTSRNSPLHF; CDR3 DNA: TGCGCCAGCAGCCAAGGCCTAACATCGCGGAATTCACCCCTCCACTTT
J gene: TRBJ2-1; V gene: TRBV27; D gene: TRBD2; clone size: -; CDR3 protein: CASSLSRTSGRVNEQFF; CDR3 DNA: TGTGCCAGCAGTTTATCCCGGACTAGCGGGAGGGTGAATGAGCAGTTCTTC
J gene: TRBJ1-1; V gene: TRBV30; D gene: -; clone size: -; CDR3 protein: CAWSVPLASGTEAFF; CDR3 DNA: TGTGCCTGGAGTGTACCCCTAGCATCTGGCACTGAAGCTTTCTTT
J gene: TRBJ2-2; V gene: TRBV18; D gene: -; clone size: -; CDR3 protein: CASSSTGSRGTGELFF; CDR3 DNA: TGTGCCAGCTCATCTACAGGGTCACGGGGCACCGGGGAGCTGTTTTTT
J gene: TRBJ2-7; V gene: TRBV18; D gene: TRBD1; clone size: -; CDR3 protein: CASSPRGQGVYEQYF; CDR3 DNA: TGTGCCAGCTCACCACGGGGACAGGGGGTCTACGAGCAGTACTTC
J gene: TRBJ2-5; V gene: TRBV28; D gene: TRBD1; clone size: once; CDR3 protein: CASSSLTGARKTQYF; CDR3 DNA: TGTGCCAGCAGTTCCCTGACAGGGGCCCGGAAGACCCAGTACTTC
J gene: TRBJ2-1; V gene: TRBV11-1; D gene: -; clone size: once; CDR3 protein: CASSTGQYNEQFF; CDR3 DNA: TGTGCCAGCAGCACCGGACAGTACAATGAGCAGTTCTTC
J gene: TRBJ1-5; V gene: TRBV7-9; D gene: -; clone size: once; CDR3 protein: CASNKVTGGSNQPQHF; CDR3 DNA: TGTGCCAGCAACAAAGTGACAGGCGGGAGCAATCAGCCCCAGCATTTT
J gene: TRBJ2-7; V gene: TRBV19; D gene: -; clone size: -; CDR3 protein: CASSRGKPAYEQYF; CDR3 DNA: TGTGCCAGTAGTAGGGGCAAACCCGCCTACGAGCAGTACTTC
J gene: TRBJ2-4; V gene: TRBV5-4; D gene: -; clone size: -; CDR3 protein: CASTPGQGRAKNIQYF; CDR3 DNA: TGTGCCAGCACCCCTGGGCAGGGGAGAGCCAAAAACATTCAGTACTTC
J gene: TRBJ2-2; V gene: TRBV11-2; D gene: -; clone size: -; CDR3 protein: CASSSDRNTGELFF; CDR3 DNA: TGTGCCAGCAGCTCGGACAGGAACACCGGGGAGCTGTTTTTT
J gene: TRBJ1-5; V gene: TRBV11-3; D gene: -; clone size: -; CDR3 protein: CASSPQGDSNQPQHF; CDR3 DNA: TGTGCCAGCAGCCCCCAAGGGGATAGCAATCAGCCCCAGCATTTT
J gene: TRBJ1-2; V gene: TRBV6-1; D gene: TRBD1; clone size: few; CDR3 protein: CASSEVPGGTRGYTF; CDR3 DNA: TGTGCCAGCAGTGAAGTTCCAGGGGGCACCAGGGGCTACACCTTC
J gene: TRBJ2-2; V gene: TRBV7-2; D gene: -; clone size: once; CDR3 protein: CASSPQGGDGELFF; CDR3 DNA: TGTGCCAGCAGCCCACAGGGTGGTGACGGGGAGCTGTTTTTT
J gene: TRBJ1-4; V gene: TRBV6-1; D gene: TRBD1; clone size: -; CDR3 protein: CASSEAPTGEDEKLFF; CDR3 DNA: TGTGCCAGCAGTGAAGCGCCGACAGGGGAGGATGAAAAACTGTTTTTT
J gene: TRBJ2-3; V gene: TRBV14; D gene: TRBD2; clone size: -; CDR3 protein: CASSQIRGGLTDTQYF; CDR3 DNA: TGTGCCAGCAGCCAAATCCGGGGGGGCCTCACAGATACGCAGTATTTT
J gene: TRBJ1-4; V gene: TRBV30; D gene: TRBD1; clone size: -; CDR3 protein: CAWSPGTGGEKLFF; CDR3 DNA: TGTGCCTGGAGTCCGGGGACAGGGGGTGAAAAACTGTTTTTT
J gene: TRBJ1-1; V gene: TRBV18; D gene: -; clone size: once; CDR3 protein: CASSPPSQGGRAFF; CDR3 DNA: TGTGCCAGCTCACCACCGTCACAGGGCGGGAGGGCTTTCTTT
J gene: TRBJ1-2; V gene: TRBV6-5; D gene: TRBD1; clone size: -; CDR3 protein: CASKGTGLYSYTF; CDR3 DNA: TGTGCCAGCAAGGGGACAGGGCTCTATAGCTACACCTTC
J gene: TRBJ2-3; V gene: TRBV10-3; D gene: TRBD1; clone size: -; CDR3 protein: CAISEGTGGTDTQYF; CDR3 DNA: TGTGCCATCAGTGAGGGGACAGGGGGGACAGATACGCAGTATTTT
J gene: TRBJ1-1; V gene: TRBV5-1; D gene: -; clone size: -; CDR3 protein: CASSSRAAEAFF; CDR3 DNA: TGCGCCAGCAGCTCCAGGGCCGCCGAAGCTTTCTTT
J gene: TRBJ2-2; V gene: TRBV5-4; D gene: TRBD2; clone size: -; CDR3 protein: CASSAAGDDTGELFF; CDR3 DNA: TGTGCCAGCAGTGCCGCGGGGGATGACACCGGGGAGCTGTTTTTT
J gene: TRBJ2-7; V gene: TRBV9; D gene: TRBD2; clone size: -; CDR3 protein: CASSVYPSGFYEQYF; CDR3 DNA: TGTGCCAGCAGCGTATATCCTAGCGGGTTCTACGAGCAGTACTTC
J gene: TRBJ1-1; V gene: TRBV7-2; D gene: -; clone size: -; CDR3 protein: CASSLAGSNTEAFF; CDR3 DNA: TGTGCCAGCAGCTTAGCTGGTAGTAACACTGAAGCTTTCTTT
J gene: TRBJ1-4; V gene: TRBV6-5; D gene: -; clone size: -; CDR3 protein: CASSYSSNEKLFF; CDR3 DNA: TGTGCCAGCAGTTACTCGTCGAATGAAAAACTGTTTTTT
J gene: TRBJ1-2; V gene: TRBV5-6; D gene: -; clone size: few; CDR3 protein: CASSAGSYGYTF; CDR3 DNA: TGTGCCAGCAGTGCGGGGAGCTATGGCTACACCTTC
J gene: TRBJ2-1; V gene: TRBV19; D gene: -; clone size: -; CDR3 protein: CASSIGRGPFSDEQFF; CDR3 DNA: TGTGCCAGTAGTATCGGAAGGGGCCCCTTCTCCGATGAGCAGTTCTTC
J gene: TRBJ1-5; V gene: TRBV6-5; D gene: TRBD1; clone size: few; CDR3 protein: CASSLAQGQGNQPQHF; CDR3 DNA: TGTGCCAGCAGTTTAGCGCAGGGACAGGGTAATCAGCCCCAGCATTTT